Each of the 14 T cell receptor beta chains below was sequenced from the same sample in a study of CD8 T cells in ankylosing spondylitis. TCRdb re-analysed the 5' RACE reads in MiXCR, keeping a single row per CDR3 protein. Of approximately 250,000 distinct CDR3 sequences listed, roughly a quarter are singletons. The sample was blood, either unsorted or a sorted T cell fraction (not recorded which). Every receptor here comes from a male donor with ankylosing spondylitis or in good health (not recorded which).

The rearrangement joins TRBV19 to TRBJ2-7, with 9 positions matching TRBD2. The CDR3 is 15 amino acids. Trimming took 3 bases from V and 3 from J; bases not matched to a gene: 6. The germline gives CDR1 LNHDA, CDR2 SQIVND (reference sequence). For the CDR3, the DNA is TGTGCCAGTAGTATCTCTAGCGGGGACCTCTACGAGCAGTACTTC. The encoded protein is CASSISSGDLYEQYF.

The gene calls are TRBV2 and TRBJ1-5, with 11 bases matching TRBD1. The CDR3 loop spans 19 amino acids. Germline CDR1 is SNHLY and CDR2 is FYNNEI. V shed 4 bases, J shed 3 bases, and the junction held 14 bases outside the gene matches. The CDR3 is CASSGSGTGGSSINQPQHF. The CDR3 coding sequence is TGTGCCAGCAGTGGGTCCGGGACAGGGGGAAGTAGTATCAATCAGCCCCAGCATTTT. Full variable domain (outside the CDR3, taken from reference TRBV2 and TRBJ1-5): EPEVTQTPSHQVTQMGQEVILRCVPISNHLYFYWYRQILGQKVEFLVSFYNNEISEKSEIFDDQFSVERPDGSNFTLKIRSTKLEDSAMYFCASSGSGTGGSSINQPQHFGDGTRLSIL.

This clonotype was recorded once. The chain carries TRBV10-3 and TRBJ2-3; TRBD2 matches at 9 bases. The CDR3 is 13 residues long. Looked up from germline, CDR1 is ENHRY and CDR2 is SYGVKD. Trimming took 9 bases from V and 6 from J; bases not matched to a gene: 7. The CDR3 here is CAIKAGGTDTQYF. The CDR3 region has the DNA TGTGCCATTAAAGCGGGGGGAACGGATACGCAGTATTTT.

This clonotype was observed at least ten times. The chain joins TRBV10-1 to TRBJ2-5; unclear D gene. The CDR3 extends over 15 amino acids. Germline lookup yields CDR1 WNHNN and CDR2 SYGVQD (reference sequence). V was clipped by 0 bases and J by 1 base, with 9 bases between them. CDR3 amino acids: CASSESAASQETQYF. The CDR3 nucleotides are TGCGCCAGCAGTGAGTCGGCAGCTTCCCAAGAGACCCAGTACTTC.

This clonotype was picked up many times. The CDR3 DNA reads as TGTGCCACGACCGTTCCAGGACAGGGGAAGAATGAGCAGTTCTTC. This translates into CATTVPGQGKNEQFF. This chain joins TRBV6-1 and TRBJ2-1; 9 bases are a match to TRBD1. Trimming took 10 bases from V and 7 from J; bases not matched to a gene: 14. CDR1 is MNHNS, CDR2 SASEGT, per germline. The CDR3 has 15 residues.

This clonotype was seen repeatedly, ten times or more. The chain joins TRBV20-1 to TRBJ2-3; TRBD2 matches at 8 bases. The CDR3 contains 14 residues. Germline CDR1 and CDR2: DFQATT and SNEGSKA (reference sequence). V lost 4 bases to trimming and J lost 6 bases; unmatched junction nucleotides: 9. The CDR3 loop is CSAISGGGLDTQYF. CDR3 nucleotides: TGCAGTGCTATATCGGGGGGGGGCCTGGATACGCAGTATTTT.

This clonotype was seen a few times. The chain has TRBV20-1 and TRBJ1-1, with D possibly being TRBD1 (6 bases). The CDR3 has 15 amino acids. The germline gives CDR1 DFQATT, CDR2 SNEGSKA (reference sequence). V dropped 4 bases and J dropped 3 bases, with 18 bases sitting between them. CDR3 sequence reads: CSATTQGIADTEAFF. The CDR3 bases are TGCAGTGCTACTACACAGGGAATCGCGGACACTGAAGCTTTCTTT.

The chain's CDR3 is CAIMTPSTDTQYF. DNA of the CDR3: TGTGCCATCATGACCCCTAGCACAGATACGCAGTATTTT. The chain combines TRBV10-3 with TRBJ2-3; D is undetermined. Germline values: CDR1 ENHRY, CDR2 SYGVKD. The CDR3 length is 13 residues. V was clipped by 7 bases and J by 0 bases, with 8 bases between them.

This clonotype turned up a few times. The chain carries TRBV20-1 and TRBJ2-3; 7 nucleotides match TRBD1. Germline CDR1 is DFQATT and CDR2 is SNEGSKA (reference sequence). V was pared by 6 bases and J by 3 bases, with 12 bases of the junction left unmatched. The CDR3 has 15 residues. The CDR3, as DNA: TGCAGTGCGATCAGGGGGACGTTCAGAACAGATACGCAGTATTTT. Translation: CSAIRGTFRTDTQYF.

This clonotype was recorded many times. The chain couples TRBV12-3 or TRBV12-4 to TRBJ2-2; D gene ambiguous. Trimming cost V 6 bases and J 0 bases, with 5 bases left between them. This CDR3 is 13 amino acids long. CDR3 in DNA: TGTGCCAGCAGACTCGCGAACACCGGGGAGCTGTTTTTT. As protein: CASRLANTGELFF.

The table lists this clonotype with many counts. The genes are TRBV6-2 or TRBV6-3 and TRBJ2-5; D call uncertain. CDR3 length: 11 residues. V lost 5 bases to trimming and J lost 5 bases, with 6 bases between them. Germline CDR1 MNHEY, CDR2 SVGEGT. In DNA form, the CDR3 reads TGTGCCAGCAGTAGGTCGGAGACCCAGTACTTC. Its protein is CASSRSETQYF.

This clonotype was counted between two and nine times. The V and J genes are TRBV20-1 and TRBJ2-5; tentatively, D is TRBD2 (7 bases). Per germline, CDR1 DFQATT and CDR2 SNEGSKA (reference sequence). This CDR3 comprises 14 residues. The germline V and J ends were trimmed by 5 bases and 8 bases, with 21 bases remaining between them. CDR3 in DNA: TGCAGTGCTGAGATACCGCGGGGAGGGGGTACCCAGTACTTC. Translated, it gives CSAEIPRGGGTQYF.

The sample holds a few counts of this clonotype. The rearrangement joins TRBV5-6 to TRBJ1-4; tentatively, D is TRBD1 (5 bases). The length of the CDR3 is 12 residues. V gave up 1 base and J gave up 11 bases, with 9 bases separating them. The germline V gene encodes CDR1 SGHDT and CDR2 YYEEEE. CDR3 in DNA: TGTGCCAGCAGCTTGTTTGGGGGGAAACTGTTTTTT. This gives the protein CASSLFGGKLFF. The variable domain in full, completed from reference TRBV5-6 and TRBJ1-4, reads DAGVTQSPTHLIKTRGQQVTLRCSPKSGHDTVSWYQQALGQGPQFIFQYYEEEERQRGNFPDRFSGHQFPNYSSELNVNALLLGDSALYLCASSLFGGKLFFGSGTQLSVL.

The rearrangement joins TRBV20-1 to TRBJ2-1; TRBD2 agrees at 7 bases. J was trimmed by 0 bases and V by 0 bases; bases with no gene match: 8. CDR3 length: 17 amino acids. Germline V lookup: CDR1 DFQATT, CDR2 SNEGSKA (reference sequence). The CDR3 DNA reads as TGCAGTGCTAGAGATCGGGTGCGGGGGACCTCCTACAATGAGCAGTTCTTC. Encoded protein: CSARDRVRGTSYNEQFF.